This entry lists 24 T cell receptor beta chains sequenced from one sample in a study of post-analysis software for immune sequencing data. Study-wide results and limits: Higher frequency in patients than in controls was seen for roughly five TRBV segments, with TRBV5-6, TRBV5-1 and TRBV20-1 among them.

Antigens for these TCRs are unknown. Unique molecular identifiers were built into the TCR beta cDNA libraries. One entry per CDR3 protein, called by TCRdb with MiXCR from the PCR reads. In the table there are about 810,000 distinct CDR3 sequences, around 50% of which are singletons. The sample comprised blood. These receptors all stem from a girl aged 5-17 years with multiple sclerosis.

This clonotype was counted only a few times. V usage is TRBV6-1 and J usage is TRBJ1-2; no firm D call. The germline gives CDR1 MNHNS, CDR2 SASEGT. CDR3 length equals 9 residues. With 7 bases removed from V and 7 bases from J, the gap between germline ends came to 4 bases. CDR3 in DNA: TGTGCCAGCAACAGTGGCTACACCTTC. Residues: CASNSGYTF.

This clonotype has a handful of counts. The chain couples TRBV15 to TRBJ1-5, with TRBD1 matching 8 bases. The CDR3 is 14 amino acids. J was trimmed by 6 bases and V by 8 bases; bases with no gene match: 9. The germline V gene has CDR1 LNHNV and CDR2 YYDKDF (reference sequence). The CDR3 DNA is TGTGCCACCGTACAGGGGGGGACCATTCAGCCCCAGCATTTT. This encodes CATVQGGTIQPQHF.

J is TRBJ2-7 and V is TRBV5-1, with D possibly matching TRBD2 (6 bases). V was cut by 8 bases and J by 3 bases, with 15 bases left in between. The germline gives CDR1 SGHRS, CDR2 YFSETQ. CDR3 length: 13 residues. CDR3 DNA sequence: TGCGCCAGTACGATGGAGGGCTACTACGAGCAGTACTTC. Translation: CASTMEGYYEQYF.

J is TRBJ1-2 and V is TRBV29-1; possibly TRBD1 for D (6 bases). Trimming left V 1 base short and J 3 bases short, with 12 bases between. CDR3 size: 14 residues. In germline, CDR1 is SQVTM, CDR2 ANQGSEA. CDR3 in DNA: TGCAGCGTTGAAGGCCAGGGGAAGGACTATGGCTACACCTTC. It yields the protein CSVEGQGKDYGYTF.

A few counts support this clonotype. The chain links TRBV6-1 to TRBJ2-7; D not resolved. The CDR3 totals 11 residues. Per germline, CDR1 MNHNS and CDR2 SASEGT. V lost 8 bases, J lost 7 bases, and 12 bases lay in between. This CDR3 is CASALHVEQYF. CDR3 nucleotide sequence: TGTGCCAGCGCGCTGCATGTTGAGCAGTACTTC.

The chain combines TRBV15 with TRBJ2-3; TRBD2 matches at 7 bases. The germline V gene encodes CDR1 LNHNV and CDR2 YYDKDF (reference sequence). This CDR3 spans 20 amino acids. V lost 2 bases, J lost 0 bases, and 17 bases stayed unmatched. The CDR3 DNA reads as TGTGCCACCAGCAGACGGGGGGACCCGACAATGTACTCTAGCACAGATACGCAGTATTTT. It translates to CATSRRGDPTMYSSTDTQYF.

With respect to this clonotype: At one end, the junction sequence differs from germline, possibly due to a read error. The chain joins TRBV11-2 to TRBJ2-7; tentatively, D is TRBD1 (6 bases). Looked up from germline, CDR1 is SGHAT and CDR2 is FQNNGV. The CDR3 runs 16 residues. The CDR3 nucleotides read TGTACCAGCAGCCTGGACAGTTCGGGTCGGCTCTACGAGCAGTACTTC. This translates into CTSSLDSSGRLYEQYF. Variable domain in full (rest from reference TRBV11-2 and TRBJ2-7): EAGVAQSPRYKIIEKRQSVAFWCNPISGHATLYWYQQILGQGPKLLIQFQNNGVVDDSQLPKDRFSAERLKGVDSTLKIQPAKLEDSAVYLCTSSLDSSGRLYEQYFGPGTRLTVT.

This chain connects TRBV7-2 to TRBJ2-1; D gene uncertain. The DNA matches TRBJ2-7 better at its end, which makes the J call doubtful. Germline lookup yields CDR1 SGHTA and CDR2 FQGNSA. The CDR3 extends over 14 amino acids. CDR3 DNA: TGTGCCAGCAGCTTGCCTCGTAGGGTCTACGAGCAGTACTTC. It yields the protein CASSLPRRVYEQYF.

The chain couples TRBV7-3 to TRBJ2-1; TRBD2 matches at 11 bases. This CDR3 is built from 13 residues. V was pared by 5 bases and J by 9 bases, with 3 bases of the junction left unmatched. The germline V gene has CDR1 SGHTA and CDR2 FQGTGA. The CDR3 DNA reads TGTGCCAGCAGCCCCGGGACTAGCGGTGAGCAGTTCTTC. Translation gives CASSPGTSGEQFF.

The chain combines TRBV4-2 with TRBJ2-3, with a tentative D call TRBD2 (5 bases). Germline loops: CDR1 LGHNA, CDR2 YNFKEQ. This CDR3 comprises 17 residues. V was shortened by 0 bases and J by 5 bases, with 18 bases between the two germline ends. DNA for the CDR3: TGTGCCAGCAGCCAAGATTATGGTCGGGGTAACGTAGATACGCAGTATTTT. This codes for CASSQDYGRGNVDTQYF.

The rearrangement joins TRBV20-1 to TRBJ2-5; no reliable D call. The germline V gene has CDR1 DFQATT and CDR2 SNEGSKA (reference sequence). This CDR3 region has 13 residues. Trimming cost V 8 bases and J 1 base, with 14 bases left between them. CDR3 sequence: CSSGPYLQETQYF. CDR3 bases: TGCAGTTCCGGACCGTACCTCCAAGAGACCCAGTACTTC.

The chain uses TRBV7-6 and TRBJ2-5, with 9 bases lining up with TRBD2. The DNA end lines up better with TRBJ2-7; the J call may be wrong. The CDR3 loop spans 15 amino acids. CDR1 is SGHVS, CDR2 FNYEAQ, per germline. The CDR3 region has the DNA TGTGCCAGCAGCTTTAAAAGCGGGGGGATCCACGAGCAGTACTTC. Its translation is CASSFKSGGIHEQYF.

For this clonotype: A read error may produce the germline difference seen at one junction end. The chain recombines TRBV13 with TRBJ2-3; D gene unclear. Germline V lookup: CDR1 PRHDT, CDR2 FYEKMQ (reference sequence). The CDR3 sequence is 13 residues long. DNA for the CDR3: TGTGCCAGCAGCACCTCGGTGGCAGATATGCAGTATTTT. Its translation is CASSTSVADMQYF.

The rearrangement links TRBV5-1 to TRBJ1-2; the D is unclear. Germline assignment: CDR1 SGHRS and CDR2 YFSETQ. The CDR3 totals 14 residues. Between the trimmed V and J ends, which lost 0 bases and 2 bases, there was a span of 8 bases. CDR3 sequence reads: CASSLDGGNYGYTF. The CDR3 nucleotides are TGCGCCAGCAGCTTGGACGGCGGGAACTATGGCTACACCTTC.

The chain recombines TRBV20-1 with TRBJ1-1; D gene ambiguous. Trimming left V 2 bases short and J 0 bases short, with 16 bases between. Germline loops: CDR1 DFQATT, CDR2 SNEGSKA (reference sequence). This CDR3 has 16 amino acids. For the CDR3, the DNA is TGCAGTGCTAGAATTCCCCAGACAAGAATGAACACTGAAGCTTTCTTT. Its protein is CSARIPQTRMNTEAFF.

CDR3: CASSLLSGGQETQYF. The CDR3 DNA is TGTGCCAGCAGCTTGCTTAGCGGGGGGCAAGAGACCCAGTACTTC. This chain connects TRBV5-6 to TRBJ2-7; 10 nucleotides match TRBD2. The DNA end is a closer match to TRBJ2-5, so the J assignment may be wrong. CDR3 length: 15 amino acids. Looked up from germline, CDR1 is SGHDT and CDR2 is YYEEEE.

In its sample, this clonotype was seen a few times. The chain carries TRBV12-3 or TRBV12-4 and TRBJ1-5; 8 nucleotides align to TRBD1. V dropped 3 bases and J dropped 7; count of bases not matched to a gene: 5. This CDR3 spans 14 amino acids. For the CDR3, the DNA is TGTGCCAGCAGTTTCGGACAGGGTGGGCAGCCCCAGCATTTT. Translation: CASSFGQGGQPQHF.

This chain links TRBV20-1 with TRBJ2-1; D gene unclear. Trimming left V 0 bases short and J 7 bases short, with 7 bases between. The CDR3 totals 12 residues. Germline CDR1 and CDR2: DFQATT and SNEGSKA (reference sequence). The CDR3: CSARDSGNEQFF. CDR3 DNA sequence: TGCAGTGCTAGAGATTCAGGTAATGAGCAGTTCTTC.

This clonotype was seen just once. The chain recombines TRBV6-5 with TRBJ2-7; 10 bases are a match to TRBD2. The CDR3 extends over 18 amino acids. V gave up 2 bases and J gave up 1 base; unmatched junction bases: 11. Germline values: CDR1 MNHEY, CDR2 SVGAGI. The CDR3 region is CASSYGLAGGFSSYEQYF. In nucleotides, the CDR3 is TGTGCCAGCAGTTACGGGTTAGCGGGAGGATTTTCTTCCTACGAGCAGTACTTC.

The genes are TRBV7-3 and TRBJ2-1; TRBD2 might be the D (7 bases). Germline-derived CDR1 and CDR2 are SGHTA and FQGTGA. The CDR3 consists of 15 residues. V was pared by 4 bases and J by 6 bases, with 16 bases between. The CDR3 DNA follows: TGTGCCAGCAGCTCGGTCGGGGGGCGCATCAATGAGCAGTTCTTC. It specifies CASSSVGGRINEQFF. Full variable domain (outside the CDR3, taken from reference TRBV7-3 and TRBJ2-1): GAGVSQTPSNKVTEKGKYVELRCDPISGHTALYWYRQSLGQGPEFLIYFQGTGAADDSGLPNDRFFAVRPEGSVSTLKIQRTERGDSAVYLCASSSVGGRINEQFFGPGTRLTVL.

This clonotype was counted only a few times. The rearrangement joins TRBV2 to TRBJ2-7; TRBD1 aligns across 7 bases. The V segment lost 6 bases and the J segment 4 bases; nucleotides outside the gene matches: 15. CDR3 size: 16 residues. Germline V gene data show CDR1 as SNHLY and CDR2 as FYNNEI. CDR3 sequence reads: CASSKEGAGTLYEQYF. In DNA form, the CDR3 reads TGTGCCAGCAGCAAAGAGGGGGCCGGGACACTTTACGAGCAGTACTTC.

This rearrangement joins TRBV7-8 to TRBJ2-1; no clear D gene. This CDR3 contains 14 residues. Trimming shortened V by 3 bases and J by 0 bases, and 6 bases separated the two germline ends. Germline V CDR1 and CDR2: SGHVS, FQNEAQ. The chain's CDR3 is CASSFYSSYNEQFF. In DNA form, the CDR3 reads TGTGCCAGCAGCTTCTACAGCTCCTACAATGAGCAGTTCTTC.

J is TRBJ2-5 and V is TRBV6-5; tentative D call: TRBD1 (6 bases). The V gene lost 1 base and the J gene lost 2 bases, with 8 bases spanning the gap. From germline, CDR1 is MNHEY and CDR2 SVGAGI. This CDR3 is built from 14 residues. The CDR3 here is CASSYLGQQETQYF. CDR3 nucleotide sequence: TGTGCCAGCAGTTACTTAGGACAGCAAGAGACCCAGTACTTC.

The table lists this clonotype with a few counts. This chain joins TRBV20-1 and TRBJ2-1, with 13 bases aligning to TRBD2. The CDR3 runs 16 residues. In germline, CDR1 is DFQATT, CDR2 SNEGSKA (reference sequence). V lost 1 base, J lost 8 bases, and 8 bases stayed unmatched. The CDR3 loop reads CSARAGLAGTKDEQFF. CDR3 in DNA: TGCAGTGCTAGAGCGGGACTAGCGGGAACCAAGGATGAGCAGTTCTTC.